The 22 T cell receptor beta chains reported below all come from one sample, sequenced in a study of Graves' ophthalmopathy and Graves' hyperthyroidism. RNA transcripts were the template, and TCR beta CDR3 regions were amplified from them. First-round RT-PCR relied on HTBI primers, and a second-round multiplex PCR came next. TCRdb re-analysed the multiplex PCR reads in MiXCR, keeping a single row per CDR3 protein. This sample yields a few hundred thousand distinct CDR3 sequences, of which around 20% are seen a single time; around 3.1% belongs to the top ten. The sample comprised peripheral blood. The source is a woman between 18 and 29 years old with stable Graves' hyperthyroidism.

This clonotype was recorded at least ten times. The chain employs TRBV28 and TRBJ2-7; a weak D match, TRBD1 (6 bases). The CDR3 spans 13 residues. Trimming took 6 bases from V and 2 from J, leaving 11 bases between them. Germline values: CDR1 MDHEN, CDR2 SYDVKM. CDR3 residues: CASRSGTPYEQYF. The CDR3 region has the DNA TGTGCCAGCAGATCCGGGACACCCTACGAGCAGTACTTC.

The chain carries TRBV7-2 and TRBJ2-7; TRBD1 matches at 7 bases. J was trimmed by 3 bases and V by 3 bases; bases with no gene match: 8. The CDR3 covers 15 residues. Per the germline V gene, CDR1 is SGHTA and CDR2 is FQGNSA. The CDR3 protein is CASSFGQAEVYEQYF. The CDR3 DNA reads as TGTGCCAGCAGCTTCGGACAGGCCGAGGTCTACGAGCAGTACTTC.

In regard to this clonotype: No conserved phenylalanine or tryptophan is present at the end of the CDR3, so a read error is the likely explanation. It is unclear where the CDR3 begins or ends on the DNA, so no DNA is shown, and the CDR3 is as TCRdb lists it. The V gene is TRBV29-1, the J gene TRBJ1-1. Germline assignment: CDR1 SQVTM and CDR2 ANQGSEA. The CDR3 spans 13 amino acids, including both terminal residues. The CDR3 protein is CSVEKQMNTEACV.

In its sample, this clonotype was seen many times. The V and J genes are TRBV2 and TRBJ1-5; no clear D. Trimming took off 4 bases at V and 3 bases at J, with 10 bases between the two ends. This CDR3 is built from 14 residues. From germline, CDR1 is SNHLY and CDR2 FYNNEI. CDR3: CASSGQVANQPQHF. CDR3 nucleotides: TGTGCCAGCAGTGGTCAGGTAGCCAATCAGCCCCAGCATTTT.

This clonotype turned up a few times. The V call is TRBV6-1, the J call TRBJ2-2; D possibly uses TRBD1 or TRBD2 (5 bases each). The CDR3 runs 14 residues. Germline CDR1 MNHNS, CDR2 SASEGT. V was trimmed by 3 bases and J by 4 bases, leaving 9 bases between them. CDR3 sequence reads: CASSDWGFTGELFF. CDR3 coding DNA: TGTGCCAGCAGTGACTGGGGGTTCACCGGGGAGCTGTTTTTT.

By its share, this clonotype is medium-sized. This chain links TRBV12-3 or TRBV12-4 with TRBJ1-5; weak D call: TRBD1 (5 bases). The V gene lost 10 bases and the J gene lost 7 bases, with 14 bases spanning the gap. CDR3 length: 12 amino acids. The CDR3 loop reads CATGQGRQPQHF. CDR3 DNA: TGTGCCACGGGGCAGGGTCGGCAGCCCCAGCATTTT.

V usage is TRBV12-3 or TRBV12-4 and J usage is TRBJ1-1, with a tentative D call TRBD1 (5 bases). The CDR3 is 14 amino acids. V lost 3 bases and J 7 bases, leaving 15 bases between the germline ends. The CDR3 nucleotides read TGTGCCAGCAGTTTTAACAGGAGGATTGGTGAAGCTTTCTTT. Translation gives CASSFNRRIGEAFF.

The chain recombines TRBV19 with TRBJ2-7; 7 positions match TRBD1. V was clipped by 10 bases and J by 4 bases; unmatched bases: 13. In germline, CDR1 is LNHDA, CDR2 SQIVND (reference sequence). The CDR3 is 14 residues long. DNA of the CDR3: TGTGCCACCAGGAAGACAGGGAGTCATTACGAGCAGTACTTC. Translating gives CATRKTGSHYEQYF.

Many counts were recorded for this clonotype. The chain employs TRBV30 and TRBJ1-6; D is ambiguous. The CDR3 length is 14 residues. Deletions cut 3 bases from V and 9 bases from J, with 15 bases between. Germline V gene data show CDR1 as GTSNPN and CDR2 as SVGIG (reference sequence). The CDR3, as DNA: TGTGCCTGGAGACTGAAGATTCCACGTTCACCCCTCCACTTT. Protein product: CAWRLKIPRSPLHF.

The chain recombines TRBV6-5 with TRBJ2-7; TRBD1 might be the D (6 bases). Germline V gene lookup returns CDR1 MNHEY and CDR2 SVGAGI. This CDR3 is built from 14 residues. Trimming left V 3 bases short and J 2 bases short, with 11 bases between. CDR3 sequence reads: CASSYSGEPYEQYF. The CDR3 nucleotides are TGTGCCAGCAGTTATTCAGGGGAACCCTACGAGCAGTACTTC.

In its sample, this clonotype was seen many times. The chain recombines TRBV6-2 or TRBV6-3 with TRBJ2-2; 11 bases fit TRBD2. With 5 bases clipped from V and 2 bases from J, the junction kept 7 bases outside the gene matches. Germline-derived CDR1 and CDR2 are MNHEY and SVGEGT. The CDR3 is made up of 17 amino acids. The CDR3 loop is CASSRPRLAGNTGELFF. For the CDR3, the DNA is TGTGCCAGCAGTCGTCCTCGACTAGCGGGAAACACCGGGGAGCTGTTTTTT.

The J gene is TRBJ2-7, the V gene TRBV20-1; 10 nucleotides match TRBD2. The germline V gene has CDR1 DFQATT and CDR2 SNEGSKA (reference sequence). V dropped 1 base and J dropped 3; count of bases not matched to a gene: 6. This CDR3 is 15 amino acids long. The CDR3 nucleotides read TGCAGTGCTAGAGGGGAGCGGGAGGGCCGCTACGAGCAGTACTTC. It yields the protein CSARGEREGRYEQYF.

The chain combines TRBV11-1 with TRBJ1-6; D possibly corresponds to TRBD1 (5 bases). Trimming removed 1 base from V and 9 bases from J, with 10 bases in between. CDR1 and CDR2 from the germline V gene are SGHAT and FQDESV (reference sequence). This CDR3 region has 14 residues. CDR3 sequence reads: CASSLGGRGSPLHF. As DNA, the CDR3 is TGTGCCAGCAGCTTAGGGGGCAGAGGTTCACCCCTCCACTTT.

To note about this clonotype: A read error may be the cause here, since a much bigger clone is one base away. The V gene is TRBV12-3 or TRBV12-4, the J gene TRBJ2-5; 10 bases are a match to TRBD2. This CDR3 is 14 amino acids long. CDR3 sequence (DNA): TGTGCCGGCAGTCCTCTAGCGGGAGTAGAGGCCCAGTACTTC. Its protein product is CAGSPLAGVEAQYF.

The sample holds many counts of this clonotype. This chain connects TRBV9 to TRBJ2-7, with D perhaps given as TRBD1 or TRBD2 (6 bases each). The CDR3 is 14 residues long. V lost 7 bases and J 2 bases, leaving 16 bases between the germline ends. The germline V gene encodes CDR1 SGDLS and CDR2 YYNGEE. The chain's CDR3 is CASSPTRDTYEQYF. The CDR3 DNA sequence: TGTGCCAGCTCGCCGACTAGGGACACCTACGAGCAGTACTTC.

This clonotype was counted many times. The genes are TRBV30 and TRBJ2-6, with TRBD2 identical over 8 bases. The ends lost 4 bases at V and 4 bases at J; junction bases unmatched: 6. Germline CDR1 GTSNPN, CDR2 SVGIG (reference sequence). This CDR3 is built from 15 residues. CDR3 coding DNA: TGTGCCTGGACAACGGGAGGGCCCGGGGCCAACGTCCTGACTTTC. Residues: CAWTTGGPGANVLTF.

This clonotype was recorded a few times. The CDR3 here is CASSQEPGGSYNSPLHF. The CDR3, as DNA: TGTGCCAGCAGCCAAGAACCAGGCGGAAGTTACAATTCACCCCTCCACTTT. The chain combines TRBV3-1 with TRBJ1-6, with D unresolved. The germline gives CDR1 LGHDT, CDR2 YNNKEL (reference sequence). The CDR3 contains 17 residues. V dropped 0 bases and J dropped 7 bases, with 16 bases sitting between them.

The sample holds many counts of this clonotype. The chain recombines TRBV28 with TRBJ1-5, with D possibly matching TRBD1 (6 bases). Trimming took 2 bases from V and 12 from J, leaving 23 bases between them. The CDR3 consists of 16 residues. The germline V gene encodes CDR1 MDHEN and CDR2 SYDVKM. The CDR3 sequence is CASSLAGAASIRHQHF. In DNA, the CDR3 is TGTGCCAGCAGTTTAGCGGGGGCAGCTTCCATTCGGCACCAGCATTTT.

Many counts were recorded for this clonotype. The chain links TRBV4-3 to TRBJ2-7; 7 bases line up with TRBD2. The CDR3 is 15 amino acids. V lost 3 bases and J lost 2; bases outside the gene matches: 7. The germline V gene has CDR1 LGHNA and CDR2 YSLEER. Here the CDR3 DNA reads TGCGCCAGCAGCCAGATTGCTAGCGGTCCCTACGAGCAGTACTTC. Translating gives CASSQIASGPYEQYF.

The V and J genes are TRBV10-3 and TRBJ2-5; 9 bases map to TRBD2. V was pared by 2 bases and J by 2 bases, with 9 bases of the junction left unmatched. This CDR3 is 17 amino acids long. Looked up from germline, CDR1 is ENHRY and CDR2 is SYGVKD. CDR3 coding DNA: TGTGCCATCAGTGAGCGCATTAGCGGGGGCTATCAAGAGACCCAGTACTTC. Residues: CAISERISGGYQETQYF.

This clonotype appeared many times. V gene TRBV12-3 or TRBV12-4 combines with J gene TRBJ1-6; D might be TRBD1 (6 bases). CDR3 length equals 15 residues. The ends were cut back, 6 bases at V and 6 bases at J, with 15 bases in the middle. The CDR3 is CASSIVTGPNSPLHF. The CDR3 DNA follows: TGTGCCAGCAGCATCGTCACAGGGCCTAATTCACCCCTCCACTTT.

This clonotype was picked up many times. The rearrangement joins TRBV2 to TRBJ1-2; 8 nucleotides line up with TRBD1. The V and J ends lost 10 bases and 4 bases, in that order; junction bases with no gene match: 8. Germline assignment: CDR1 SNHLY and CDR2 FYNNEI. CDR3 length: 13 residues. The CDR3 region is CATGQGGGYGYTF. CDR3 in DNA: TGTGCCACCGGACAGGGTGGTGGCTATGGCTACACCTTC.